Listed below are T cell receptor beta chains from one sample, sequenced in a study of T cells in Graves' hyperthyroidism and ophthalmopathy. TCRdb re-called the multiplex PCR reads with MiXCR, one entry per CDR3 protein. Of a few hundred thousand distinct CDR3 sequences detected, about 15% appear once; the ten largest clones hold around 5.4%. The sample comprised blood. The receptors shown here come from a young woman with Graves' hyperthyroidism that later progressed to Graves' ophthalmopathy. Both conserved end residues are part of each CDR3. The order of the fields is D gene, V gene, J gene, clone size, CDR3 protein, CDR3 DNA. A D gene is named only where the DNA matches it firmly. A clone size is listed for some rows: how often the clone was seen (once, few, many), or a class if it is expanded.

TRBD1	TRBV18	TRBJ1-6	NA	CASSPPVGTAYSPLHF	TGTGCCAGCTCACCACCGGTTGGGACAGCATATTCACCCCTCCACTTT
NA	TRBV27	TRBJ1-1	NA	CASKGVRVSEAFF	TGTGCCAGCAAAGGCGTCAGGGTTTCTGAAGCTTTCTTT
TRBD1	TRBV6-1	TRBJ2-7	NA	CASSAPGQGLPKQYF	TGTGCCAGCAGTGCGCCGGGACAGGGTCTTCCTAAGCAGTACTTC
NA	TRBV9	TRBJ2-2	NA	CASSGAGERTGELFF	TGTGCCAGCAGTGGGGCCGGGGAGAGAACCGGGGAGCTGTTTTTT
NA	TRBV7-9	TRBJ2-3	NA	CASSSPKLRENPTDTQYF	TGTGCCAGCAGCTCCCCAAAGCTACGGGAAAACCCCACAGATACGCAGTATTTT
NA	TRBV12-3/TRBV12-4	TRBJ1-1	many	CASSLALSQATEAFF	TGTGCCAGCAGTTTAGCGCTAAGTCAGGCCACTGAAGCTTTCTTT
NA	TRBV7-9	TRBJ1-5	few	CASSLAAINQPQHF	TGTGCCAGCAGCTTAGCTGCTATCAATCAGCCCCAGCATTTT
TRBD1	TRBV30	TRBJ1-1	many	CAWSRTPTGVNTEAFF	TGTGCCTGGAGCCGAACGCCGACAGGGGTTAACACTGAAGCTTTCTTT
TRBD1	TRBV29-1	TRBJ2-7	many	CSVVGGATGPYEQYF	TGCAGCGTTGTAGGTGGTGCGACAGGGCCCTACGAGCAGTACTTC
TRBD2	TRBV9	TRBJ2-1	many	CASSVAGTSGPYEQFF	TGTGCCAGCAGCGTTGCCGGGACTAGCGGACCATATGAGCAGTTCTTC
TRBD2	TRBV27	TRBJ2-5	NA	CASSFGTSGVKETQYF	TGTGCCAGCAGTTTCGGTACTAGCGGGGTGAAAGAGACCCAGTACTTC
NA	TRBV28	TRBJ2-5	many	CASSFRGWETQYF	TGTGCCAGCAGTTTTCGGGGGTGGGAGACCCAGTACTTC
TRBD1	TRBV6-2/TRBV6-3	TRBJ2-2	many	CASSYYWDRGVASPGELFF	TGTGCCAGCAGTTACTATTGGGACAGGGGTGTCGCGAGCCCCGGGGAGCTGTTTTTT
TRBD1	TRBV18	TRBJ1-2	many	CASSPYRPGTGGLGYTF	TGTGCCAGCTCACCTTACCGTCCCGGGACAGGGGGTCTTGGCTACACCTTC
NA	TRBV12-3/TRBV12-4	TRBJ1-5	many	CASSLTHNQPQHF	TGTGCCAGCAGTCTGACACATAATCAGCCCCAGCATTTT
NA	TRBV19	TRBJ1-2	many	CASSIEHRTLYGYTF	TGTGCCAGTAGTATAGAGCACAGGACCCTCTATGGCTACACCTTC
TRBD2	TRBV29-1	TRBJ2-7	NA	CSGLAGDMAAEQYF	TGCAGCGGACTAGCGGGAGATATGGCGGCCGAGCAGTACTTC
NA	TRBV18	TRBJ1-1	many	CASSPAENTEAFF	TGTGCCAGCTCGCCGGCCGAAAACACTGAAGCTTTCTTT
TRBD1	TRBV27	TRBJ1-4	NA	CASSVRGRVSEKLFF	TGTGCCAGCAGTGTAAGGGGGCGCGTAAGTGAAAAACTGTTTTTT
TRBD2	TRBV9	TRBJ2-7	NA	CASSVLAGGFVDEQYF	TGTGCCAGTAGCGTATTAGCGGGGGGGTTCGTCGACGAGCAGTACTTC
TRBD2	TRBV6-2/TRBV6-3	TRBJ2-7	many	CASSLTSGGPYEQYF	TGTGCCAGCAGTTTAACGAGCGGGGGACCCTACGAGCAGTACTTC
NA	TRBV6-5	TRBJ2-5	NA	CASSYEVEAQYF	TGTGCCAGCAGTTACGAGGTTGAGGCCCAGTACTTC
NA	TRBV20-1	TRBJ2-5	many	CSAIFGETQYF	TGCAGTGCGATTTTCGGTGAGACCCAGTACTTC
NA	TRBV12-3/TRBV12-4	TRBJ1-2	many	CASSPREGNFGGYTF	TGTGCCAGCAGTCCCAGGGAGGGTAATTTCGGAGGCTACACCTTC
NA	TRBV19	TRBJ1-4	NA	CASSISGPAGPNEKLFF	TGTGCCAGTAGTATATCCGGGCCGGCAGGGCCTAATGAAAAACTGTTTTTT
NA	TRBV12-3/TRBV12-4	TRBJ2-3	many	CASTQRQSTDTQYF	TGTGCCAGCACCCAGCGGCAGAGCACAGATACGCAGTATTTT
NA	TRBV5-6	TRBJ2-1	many	CASSGFVNEQFF	TGTGCCAGCAGCGGGTTTGTGAATGAGCAGTTCTTC
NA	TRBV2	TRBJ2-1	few	CASSVSVYNEQFF	TGTGCCAGCAGTGTAAGTGTATACAATGAGCAGTTCTTC
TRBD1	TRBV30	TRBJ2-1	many	CAWRGPGGINEQFF	TGTGCCTGGAGGGGGCCAGGGGGCATCAATGAGCAGTTCTTC
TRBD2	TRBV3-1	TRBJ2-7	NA	CASSHISGDFYEQYF	TGTGCCAGCAGCCATATTAGCGGGGACTTCTACGAGCAGTACTTC
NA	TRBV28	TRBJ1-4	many	CASREASTNEKLFF	TGTGCCAGCAGGGAGGCCTCAACTAATGAAAAACTGTTTTTT
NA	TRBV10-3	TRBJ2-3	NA	CASGTADTQYF	TGTGCCAGCGGGACTGCCGATACGCAGTATTTT
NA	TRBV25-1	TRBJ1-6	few	CASTPGGHNSPLHF	TGTGCCAGCACTCCGGGCGGCCATAATTCACCCCTCCACTTT
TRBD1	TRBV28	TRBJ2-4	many	CASSSLTGASIQYF	TGTGCCAGCAGTTCATTGACAGGGGCCAGCATTCAGTACTTC
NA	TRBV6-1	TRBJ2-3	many	CASSFRGLEKDTQYF	TGTGCCAGCAGCTTCCGAGGGTTAGAGAAAGATACGCAGTATTTT
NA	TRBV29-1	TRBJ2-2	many	CSVEYPGRPELFF	TGCAGCGTTGAATACCCAGGGCGCCCGGAGCTGTTTTTT
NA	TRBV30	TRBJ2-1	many	CAWSSEGNEQFF	TGTGCCTGGAGTAGTGAGGGCAATGAGCAGTTCTTC
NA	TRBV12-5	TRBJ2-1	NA	CASGPRTGRVDEQFF	TGTGCTAGTGGTCCAAGGACAGGGAGGGTCGATGAGCAGTTCTTC
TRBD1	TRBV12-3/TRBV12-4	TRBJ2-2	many	CASDDRGHGGELFF	TGTGCCAGCGACGACAGGGGGCATGGCGGGGAGCTGTTTTTT
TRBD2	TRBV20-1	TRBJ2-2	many	CSAWTSGSVTGELFF	TGCAGTGCTTGGACTAGCGGGAGCGTTACCGGGGAGCTGTTTTTT
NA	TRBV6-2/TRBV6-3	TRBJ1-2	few	CASASRGGTLYGYTF	TGTGCCAGCGCTTCCCGGGGAGGGACGCTCTATGGCTACACCTTC
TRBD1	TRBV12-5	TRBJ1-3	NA	CASGLRAGGGNTIYF	TGTGCTAGTGGTTTGCGGGCAGGGGGCGGAAACACCATATATTTT